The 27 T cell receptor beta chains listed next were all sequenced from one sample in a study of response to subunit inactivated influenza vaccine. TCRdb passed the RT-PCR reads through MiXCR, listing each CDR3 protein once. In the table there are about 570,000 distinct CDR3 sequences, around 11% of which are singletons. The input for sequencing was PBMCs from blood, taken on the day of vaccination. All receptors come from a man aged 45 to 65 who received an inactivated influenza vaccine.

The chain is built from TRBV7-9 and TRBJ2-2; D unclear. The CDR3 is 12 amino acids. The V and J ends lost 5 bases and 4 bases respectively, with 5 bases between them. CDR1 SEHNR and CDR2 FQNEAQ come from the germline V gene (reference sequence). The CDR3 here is CASSRATGELFF. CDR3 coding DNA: TGTGCCAGCAGCAGGGCCACCGGGGAGCTGTTTTTT.

The CDR3 region is CASSLYGGELFF. CDR3 nucleotide sequence: TGCGCCAGCAGCTTGTATGGCGGGGAGCTGTTTTTT. The V call is TRBV5-1, the J call TRBJ2-2; no reliable D call. The CDR3 is 12 amino acids. The V end lost 1 base, the J end lost 7 bases, and 5 bases lay between the germline ends. Germline V gene sequence: CDR1 SGHRS, CDR2 YFSETQ.

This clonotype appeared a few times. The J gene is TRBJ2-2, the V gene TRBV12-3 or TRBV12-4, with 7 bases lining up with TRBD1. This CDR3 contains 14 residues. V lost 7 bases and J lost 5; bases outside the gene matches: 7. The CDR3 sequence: CASTGTGVTGELFF. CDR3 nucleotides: TGTGCCAGCACCGGAACAGGGGTTACCGGGGAGCTGTTTTTT.

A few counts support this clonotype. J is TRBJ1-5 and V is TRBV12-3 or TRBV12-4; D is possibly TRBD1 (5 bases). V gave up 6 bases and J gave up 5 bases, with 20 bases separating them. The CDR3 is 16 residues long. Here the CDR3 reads CASSPARQFTYQPQHF. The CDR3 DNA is TGTGCCAGCAGCCCCGCCAGACAGTTTACTTATCAGCCCCAGCATTTT.

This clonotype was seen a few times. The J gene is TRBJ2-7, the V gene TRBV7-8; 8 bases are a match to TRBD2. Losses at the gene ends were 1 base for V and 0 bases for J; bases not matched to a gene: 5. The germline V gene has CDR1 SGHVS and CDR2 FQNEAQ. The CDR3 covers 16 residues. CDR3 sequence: CASSLGLAGSSYEQYF. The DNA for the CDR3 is TGTGCCAGCAGCTTAGGGCTAGCGGGCAGCTCCTACGAGCAGTACTTC. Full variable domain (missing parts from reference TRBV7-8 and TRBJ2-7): GAGVSQSPRYKVAKRGQDVALRCDPISGHVSLFWYQQALGQGPEFLTYFQNEAQLDKSGLPSDRFFAERPEGSVSTLKIQRTQQEDSAVYLCASSLGLAGSSYEQYFGPGTRLTVT.

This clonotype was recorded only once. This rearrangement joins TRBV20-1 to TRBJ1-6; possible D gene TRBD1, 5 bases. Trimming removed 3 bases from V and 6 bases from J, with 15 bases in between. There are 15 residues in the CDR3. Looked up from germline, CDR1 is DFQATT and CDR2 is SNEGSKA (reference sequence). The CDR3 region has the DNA TGCAGTGCTAGGGCCCCGGGACGGACTAATTCACCCCTCCACTTT. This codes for CSARAPGRTNSPLHF.

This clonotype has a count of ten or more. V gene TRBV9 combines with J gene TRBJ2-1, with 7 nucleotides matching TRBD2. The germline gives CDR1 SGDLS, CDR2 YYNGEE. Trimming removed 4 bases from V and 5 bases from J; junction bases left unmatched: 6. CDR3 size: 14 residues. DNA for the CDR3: TGTGCCAGCAGCCCCCGGCTAGCGGACAATGAGCAGTTCTTC. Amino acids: CASSPRLADNEQFF. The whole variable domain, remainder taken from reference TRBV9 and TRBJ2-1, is DSGVTQTPKHLITATGQRVTLRCSPRSGDLSVYWYQQSLDQGLQFLIQYYNGEERAKGNILERFSAQQFPDLHSELNLSSLELGDSALYFCASSPRLADNEQFFGPGTRLTVL.

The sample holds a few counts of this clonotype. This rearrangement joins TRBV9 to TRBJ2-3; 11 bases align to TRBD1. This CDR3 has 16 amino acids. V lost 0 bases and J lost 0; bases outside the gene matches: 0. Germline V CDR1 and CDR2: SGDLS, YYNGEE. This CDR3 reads CASSVGDRGSTDTQYF. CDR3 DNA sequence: TGTGCCAGCAGCGTAGGGGACAGGGGGAGCACAGATACGCAGTATTTT.

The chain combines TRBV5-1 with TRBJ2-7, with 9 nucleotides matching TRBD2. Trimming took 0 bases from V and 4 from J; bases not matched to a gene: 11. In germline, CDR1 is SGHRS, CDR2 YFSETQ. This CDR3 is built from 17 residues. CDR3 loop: CASSLAVGSGSSYEQYF. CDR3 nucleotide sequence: TGCGCCAGCAGCTTGGCCGTTGGTAGCGGGAGTAGTTACGAGCAGTACTTC.

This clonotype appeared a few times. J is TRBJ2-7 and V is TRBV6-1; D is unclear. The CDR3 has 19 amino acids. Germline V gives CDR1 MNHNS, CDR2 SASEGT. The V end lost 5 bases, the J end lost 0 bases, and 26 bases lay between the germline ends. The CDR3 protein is CASSKPRGSSSSSSYEQYF. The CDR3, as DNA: TGTGCCAGCAGTAAACCCCGTGGGTCCAGTTCGTCGAGCTCCTACGAGCAGTACTTC.

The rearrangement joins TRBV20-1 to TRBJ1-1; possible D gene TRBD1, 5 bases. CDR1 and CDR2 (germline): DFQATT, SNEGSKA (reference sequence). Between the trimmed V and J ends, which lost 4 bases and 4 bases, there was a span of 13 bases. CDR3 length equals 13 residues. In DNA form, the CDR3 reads TGCAGTGCTAAAGGGGTTGGGGGCACTGAAGCTTTCTTT. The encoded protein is CSAKGVGGTEAFF.

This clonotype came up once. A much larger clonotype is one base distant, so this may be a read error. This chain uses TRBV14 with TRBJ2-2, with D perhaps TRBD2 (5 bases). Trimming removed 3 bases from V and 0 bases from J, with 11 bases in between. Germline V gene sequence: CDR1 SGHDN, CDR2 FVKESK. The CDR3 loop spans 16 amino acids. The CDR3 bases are TGTGCCAGCAGCCAGTCGAGACTATCGAACACCGGGGAGCTGTTTTTT. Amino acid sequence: CASSQSRLSNTGELFF. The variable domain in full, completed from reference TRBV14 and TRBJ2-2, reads EAGVTQFPSHSVIEKGQTVTLRCDPISGHDNLYWYRRVMGKEIKFLLHFVKESKQDESGMPNNRFLAERTGGTYSTLKVQPAELEDSGVYFCASSQSRLSNTGELFFGEGSRLTVL.

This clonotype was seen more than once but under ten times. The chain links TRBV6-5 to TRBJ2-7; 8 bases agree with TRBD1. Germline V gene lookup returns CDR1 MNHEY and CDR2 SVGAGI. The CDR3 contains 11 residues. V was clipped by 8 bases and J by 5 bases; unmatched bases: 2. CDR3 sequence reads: CASGQGHEQYF. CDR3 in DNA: TGTGCCAGCGGACAGGGCCACGAGCAGTACTTC.

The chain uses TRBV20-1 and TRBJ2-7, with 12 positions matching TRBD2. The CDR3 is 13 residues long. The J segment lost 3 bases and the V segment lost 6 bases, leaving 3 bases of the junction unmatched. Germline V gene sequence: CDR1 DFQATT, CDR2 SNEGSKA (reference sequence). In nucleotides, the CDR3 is TGCAGTGCCTCGACTAGCGGGAGCTACGAGCAGTACTTC. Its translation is CSASTSGSYEQYF.

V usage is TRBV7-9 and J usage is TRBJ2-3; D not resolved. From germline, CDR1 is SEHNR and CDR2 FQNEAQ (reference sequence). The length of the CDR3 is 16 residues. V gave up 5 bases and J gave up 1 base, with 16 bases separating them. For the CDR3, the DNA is TGTGCCAGCAGCCACAGAGTAAGGCCTGGCACAGATACGCAGTATTTT. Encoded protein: CASSHRVRPGTDTQYF.

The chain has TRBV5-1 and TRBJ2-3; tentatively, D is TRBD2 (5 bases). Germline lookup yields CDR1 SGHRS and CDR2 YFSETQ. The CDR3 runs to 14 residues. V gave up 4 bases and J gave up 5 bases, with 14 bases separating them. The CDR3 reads CASSLKVEGDTQYF. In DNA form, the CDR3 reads TGCGCCAGCAGCCTGAAGGTCGAGGGAGATACGCAGTATTTT. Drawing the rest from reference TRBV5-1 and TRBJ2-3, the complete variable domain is KAGVTQTPRYLIKTRGQQVTLSCSPISGHRSVSWYQQTPGQGLQFLFEYFSETQRNKGNFPGRFSGRQFSNSRSEMNVSTLELGDSALYLCASSLKVEGDTQYFGPGTRLTVL.

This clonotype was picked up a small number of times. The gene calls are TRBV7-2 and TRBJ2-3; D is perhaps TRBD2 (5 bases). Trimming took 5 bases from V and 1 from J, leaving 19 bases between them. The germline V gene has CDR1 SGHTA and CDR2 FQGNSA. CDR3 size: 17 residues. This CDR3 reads CASSPRGWRAGTDTQYF. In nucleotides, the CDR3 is TGTGCCAGCAGCCCCCGTGGGTGGCGGGCTGGCACAGATACGCAGTATTTT.

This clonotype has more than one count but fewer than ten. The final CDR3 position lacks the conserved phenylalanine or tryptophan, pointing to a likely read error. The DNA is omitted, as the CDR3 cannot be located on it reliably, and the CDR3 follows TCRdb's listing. The CDR3 here is CASRTPFH. The V gene is TRBV21-1, the J gene TRBJ1-1. TRBV21-1 is annotated as a pseudogene. The CDR3 adds up to 8 amino acids, both ends counted.

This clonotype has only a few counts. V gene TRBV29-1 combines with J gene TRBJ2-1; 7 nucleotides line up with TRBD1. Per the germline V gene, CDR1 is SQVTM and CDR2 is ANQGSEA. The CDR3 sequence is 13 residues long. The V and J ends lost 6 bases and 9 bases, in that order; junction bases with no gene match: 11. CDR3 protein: CSVSGQRVSEQFF. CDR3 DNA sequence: TGCAGCGTATCGGGACAGAGAGTAAGTGAGCAGTTCTTC.

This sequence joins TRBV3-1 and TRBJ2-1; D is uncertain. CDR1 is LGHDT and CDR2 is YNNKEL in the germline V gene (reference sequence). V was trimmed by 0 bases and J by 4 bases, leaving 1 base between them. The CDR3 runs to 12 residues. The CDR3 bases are TGTGCCAGCAGCCAAGATTACAATGAGCAGTTCTTC. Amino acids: CASSQDYNEQFF.

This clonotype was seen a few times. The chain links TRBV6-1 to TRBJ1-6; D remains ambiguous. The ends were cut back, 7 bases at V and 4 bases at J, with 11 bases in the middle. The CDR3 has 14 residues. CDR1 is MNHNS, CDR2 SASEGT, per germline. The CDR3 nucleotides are TGTGCCAGCAAACCTGCGGGATATAATTCACCCCTCCACTTT. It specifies CASKPAGYNSPLHF.

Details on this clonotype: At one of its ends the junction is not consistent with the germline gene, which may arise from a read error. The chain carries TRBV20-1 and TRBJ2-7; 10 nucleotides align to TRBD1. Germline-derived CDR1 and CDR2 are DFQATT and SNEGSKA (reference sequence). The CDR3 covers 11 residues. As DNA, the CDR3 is TGCAGTGCTCTCGACAGGGGGCGAAGGAACTTC. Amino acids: CSALDRGRRNF.

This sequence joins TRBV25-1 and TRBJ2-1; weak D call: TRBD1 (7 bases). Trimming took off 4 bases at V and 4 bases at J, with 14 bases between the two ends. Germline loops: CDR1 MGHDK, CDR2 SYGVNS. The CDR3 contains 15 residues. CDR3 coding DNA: TGTGCCAGCAGTGCCCAACAGGGGAGGTACAATGAGCAGTTCTTC. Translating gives CASSAQQGRYNEQFF.

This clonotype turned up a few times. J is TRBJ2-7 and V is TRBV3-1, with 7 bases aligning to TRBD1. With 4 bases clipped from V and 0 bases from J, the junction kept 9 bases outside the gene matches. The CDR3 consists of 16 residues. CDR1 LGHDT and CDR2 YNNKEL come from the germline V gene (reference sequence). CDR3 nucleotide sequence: TGTGCCAGCAGCCCGAGGGGGCCTATGCCCTCCTACGAGCAGTACTTC. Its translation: CASSPRGPMPSYEQYF.

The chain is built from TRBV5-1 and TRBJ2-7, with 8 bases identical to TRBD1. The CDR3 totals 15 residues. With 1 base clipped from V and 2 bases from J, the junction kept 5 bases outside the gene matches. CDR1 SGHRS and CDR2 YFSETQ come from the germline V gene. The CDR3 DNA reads TGCGCCAGCAGCTTGCAACAGGGGGGCCCCTACGAGCAGTACTTC. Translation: CASSLQQGGPYEQYF.

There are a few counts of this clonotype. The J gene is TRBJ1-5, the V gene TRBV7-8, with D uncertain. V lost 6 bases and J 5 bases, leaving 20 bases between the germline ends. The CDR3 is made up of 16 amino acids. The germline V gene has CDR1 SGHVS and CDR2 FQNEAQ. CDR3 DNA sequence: TGTGCCAGCAGGGCAGGAAGAGTAGGTACAGATCAGCCCCAGCATTTT. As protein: CASRAGRVGTDQPQHF. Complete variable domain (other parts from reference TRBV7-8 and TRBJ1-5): GAGVSQSPRYKVAKRGQDVALRCDPISGHVSLFWYQQALGQGPEFLTYFQNEAQLDKSGLPSDRFFAERPEGSVSTLKIQRTQQEDSAVYLCASRAGRVGTDQPQHFGDGTRLSIL.

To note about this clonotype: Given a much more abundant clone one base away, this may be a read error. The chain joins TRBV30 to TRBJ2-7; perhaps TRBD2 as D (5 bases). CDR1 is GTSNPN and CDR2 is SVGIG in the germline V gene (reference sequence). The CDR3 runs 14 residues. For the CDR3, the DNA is TGTGCCCGGAGTGTCAAGGGTTTCGGAGGAGAGCAGTACTTC. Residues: CARSVKGFGGEQYF.